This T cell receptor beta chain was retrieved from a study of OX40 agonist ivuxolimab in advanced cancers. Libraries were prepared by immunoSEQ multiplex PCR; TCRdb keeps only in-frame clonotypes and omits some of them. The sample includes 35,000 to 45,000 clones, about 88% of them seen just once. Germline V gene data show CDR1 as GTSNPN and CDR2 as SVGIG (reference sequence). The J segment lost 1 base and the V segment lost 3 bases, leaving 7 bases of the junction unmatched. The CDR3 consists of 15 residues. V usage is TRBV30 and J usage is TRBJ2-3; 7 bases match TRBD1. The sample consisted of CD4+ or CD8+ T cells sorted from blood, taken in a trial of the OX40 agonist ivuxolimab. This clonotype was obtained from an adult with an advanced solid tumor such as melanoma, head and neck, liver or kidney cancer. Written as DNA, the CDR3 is TGTGCCTGGAGCGTGTGGGGGACAGGCACAGATACGCAGTATTTT. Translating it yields CAWSVWGTGTDTQYF.